This T cell receptor (beta chain) was identified in a study of blood T cell repertoires in COVID-19. Whole-study context: Sources were T cells, B-cell-depleted T cells, or PBMCs; the material itself was cDNA or gDNA.

Produced via immunoSEQ multiplex PCR; TCRdb's table is partial and in-frame only. The repertoire has roughly 130,000 clones, about four fifths of them found once; the top ten carry roughly 15%. This CDR3 is 14 amino acids long. The V segment lost 5 bases and the J segment 5 bases; nucleotides outside the gene matches: 7. Per germline, CDR1 SGHAT and CDR2 FQNNGV. This receptor was identified in a woman aged 45-65 years with acute or convalescent COVID-19. Sequencing used peripheral blood. The chain is built from TRBV11-2 and TRBJ2-7; 9 bases map to TRBD2. The chain's CDR3 is CASSPSGELNEQYF. The CDR3 DNA reads TGTGCCAGCAGCCCTAGCGGGGAGTTGAACGAGCAGTACTTC. Drawing the rest from reference TRBV11-2 and TRBJ2-7, the complete variable domain is EAGVAQSPRYKIIEKRQSVAFWCNPISGHATLYWYQQILGQGPKLLIQFQNNGVVDDSQLPKDRFSAERLKGVDSTLKIQPAKLEDSAVYLCASSPSGELNEQYFGPGTRLTVT.